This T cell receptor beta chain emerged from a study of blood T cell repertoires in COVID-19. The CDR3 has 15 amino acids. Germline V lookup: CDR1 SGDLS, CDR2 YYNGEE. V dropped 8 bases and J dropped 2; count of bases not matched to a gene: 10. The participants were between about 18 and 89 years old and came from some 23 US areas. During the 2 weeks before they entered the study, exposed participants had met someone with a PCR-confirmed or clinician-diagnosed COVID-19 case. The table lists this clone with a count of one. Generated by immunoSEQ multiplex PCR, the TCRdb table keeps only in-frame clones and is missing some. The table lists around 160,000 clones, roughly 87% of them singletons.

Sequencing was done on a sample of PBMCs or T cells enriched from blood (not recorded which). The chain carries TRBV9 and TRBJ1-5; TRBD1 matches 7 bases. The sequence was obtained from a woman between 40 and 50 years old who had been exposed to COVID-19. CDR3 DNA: TGTGCCAGGACAGGGAGTAAGAGGGGCAATCAGCCCCAGCATTTT. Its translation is CARTGSKRGNQPQHF.